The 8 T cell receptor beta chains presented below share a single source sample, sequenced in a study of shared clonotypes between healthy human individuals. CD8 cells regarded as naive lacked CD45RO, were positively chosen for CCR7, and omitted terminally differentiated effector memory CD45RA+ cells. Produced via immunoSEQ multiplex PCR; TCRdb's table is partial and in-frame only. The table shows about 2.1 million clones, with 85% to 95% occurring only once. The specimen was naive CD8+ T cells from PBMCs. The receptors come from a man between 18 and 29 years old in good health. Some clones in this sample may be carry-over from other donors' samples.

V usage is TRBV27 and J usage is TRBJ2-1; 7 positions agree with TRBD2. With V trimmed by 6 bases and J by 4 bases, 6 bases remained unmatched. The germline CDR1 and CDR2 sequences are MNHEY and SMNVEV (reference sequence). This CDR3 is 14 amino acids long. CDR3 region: CASRGGWGYNEQFF. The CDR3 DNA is TGTGCCAGCAGGGGAGGGTGGGGATACAATGAGCAGTTCTTC.

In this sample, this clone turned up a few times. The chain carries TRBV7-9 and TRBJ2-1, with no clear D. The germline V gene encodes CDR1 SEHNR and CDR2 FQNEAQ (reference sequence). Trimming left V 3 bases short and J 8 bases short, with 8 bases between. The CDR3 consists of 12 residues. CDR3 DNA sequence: TGTGCCAGCAGCTTCCGACTCGATGAGCAGTTCTTC. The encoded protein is CASSFRLDEQFF.

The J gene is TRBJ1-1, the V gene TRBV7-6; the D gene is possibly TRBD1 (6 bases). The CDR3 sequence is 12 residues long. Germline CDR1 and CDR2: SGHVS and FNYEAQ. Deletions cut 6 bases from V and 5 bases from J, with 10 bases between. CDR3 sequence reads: CASRSRGTEAFF. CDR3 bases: TGTGCCAGCAGATCGAGGGGGACTGAAGCTTTCTTT.

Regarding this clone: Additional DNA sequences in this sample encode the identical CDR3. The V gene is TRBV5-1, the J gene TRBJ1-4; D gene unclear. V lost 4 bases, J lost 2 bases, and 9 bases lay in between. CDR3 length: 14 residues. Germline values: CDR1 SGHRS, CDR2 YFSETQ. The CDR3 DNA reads TGCGCCAGCAGCCCCGGAGGGACTAATGAAAAACTGTTTTTT. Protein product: CASSPGGTNEKLFF. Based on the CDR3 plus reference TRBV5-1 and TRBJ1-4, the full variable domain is KAGVTQTPRYLIKTRGQQVTLSCSPISGHRSVSWYQQTPGQGLQFLFEYFSETQRNKGNFPGRFSGRQFSNSRSEMNVSTLELGDSALYLCASSPGGTNEKLFFGSGTQLSVL.

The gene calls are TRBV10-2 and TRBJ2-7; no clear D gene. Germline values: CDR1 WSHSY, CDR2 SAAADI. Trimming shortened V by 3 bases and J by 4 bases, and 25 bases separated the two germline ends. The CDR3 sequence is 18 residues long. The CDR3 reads CASSERSVSTRYGYEQYF. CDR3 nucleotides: TGCGCCAGCAGTGAACGATCAGTTAGTACGCGGTACGGTTACGAGCAGTACTTC.

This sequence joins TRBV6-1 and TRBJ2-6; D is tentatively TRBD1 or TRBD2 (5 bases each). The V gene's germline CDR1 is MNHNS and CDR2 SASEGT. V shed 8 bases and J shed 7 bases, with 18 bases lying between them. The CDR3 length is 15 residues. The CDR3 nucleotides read TGTGCCAGCCTCGAGGGACCCACCGTTGCCAACGTCCTGACTTTC. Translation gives CASLEGPTVANVLTF.

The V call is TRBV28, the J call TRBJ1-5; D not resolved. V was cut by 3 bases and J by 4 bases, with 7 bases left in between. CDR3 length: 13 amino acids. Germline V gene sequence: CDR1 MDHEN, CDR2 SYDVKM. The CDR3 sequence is CASSLDRNQPQHF. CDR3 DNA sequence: TGTGCCAGCAGTTTGGATAGAAATCAGCCCCAGCATTTT.

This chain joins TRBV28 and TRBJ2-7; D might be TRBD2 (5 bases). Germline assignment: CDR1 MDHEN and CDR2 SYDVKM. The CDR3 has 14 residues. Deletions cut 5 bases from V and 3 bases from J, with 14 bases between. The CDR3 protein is CASSVTGEGYEQYF. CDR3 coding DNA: TGTGCCAGCAGTGTTACCGGGGAAGGCTACGAGCAGTACTTC.